Listed below are T cell receptor beta chains from one sample, sequenced in a study of blood T cell repertoires in COVID-19. Sequencing used immunoSEQ multiplex PCR; TCRdb keeps in-frame clones, though not all of them. This sample has a few hundred thousand clones; more than 85% occur once, and the top ten carry about 18%. The sequenced sample consisted of PBMCs or T cells enriched from blood (not recorded which). Receptors originate from a woman in her thirties who had recovered from COVID-19. CDR3s include the opening cysteine and the closing phenylalanine or tryptophan. The order of the fields is clone size, D gene, V gene, J gene, CDR3 length, CDR3 protein, CDR3 DNA. The D gene is left open where the match is weak. Clone sizes are given selectively: once, few, many, or a class where the clone is expanded.

size: few
D: .
V: TRBV7-7
J: TRBJ2-6
length: 15
CDR3: CASGTGLSGANVLTF
DNA: TGTGCTAGCGGGACAGGGCTCTCTGGGGCCAACGTCCTGACTTTC

size: .
D: .
V: TRBV29-1
J: TRBJ1-1
length: 11
CDR3: CSSGGYTEAFF
DNA: TGCAGCTCGGGGGGCTACACTGAAGCTTTCTTT

size: .
D: .
V: TRBV29-1
J: TRBJ2-7
length: 11
CDR3: CSVGAPREQYF
DNA: TGCAGCGTTGGTGCACCTAGGGAGCAGTACTTC

size: .
D: TRBD1
V: TRBV6-5
J: TRBJ1-4
length: 14
CDR3: CASRDRGTNEKLFF
DNA: TGTGCCAGCAGAGACAGGGGCACTAATGAAAAACTGTTTTTT

size: .
D: .
V: TRBV5-4
J: TRBJ2-3
length: 15
CDR3: CASSALGSLADTQYF
DNA: TGTGCCAGCAGCGCGCTAGGTAGTCTCGCAGATACGCAGTATTTT

size: once
D: TRBD1
V: TRBV30
J: TRBJ1-3
length: 13
CDR3: CALGQVGGNTIYF
DNA: TGTGCTCTCGGACAGGTTGGTGGAAACACCATATATTTT

size: .
D: .
V: TRBV12-5
J: TRBJ1-6
length: 11
CDR3: CARAHGSPLHF
DNA: TGTGCCCGAGCGCACGGCTCACCCCTCCACTTT

size: .
D: .
V: TRBV7-2
J: TRBJ1-2
length: 15
CDR3: CASSLAAPGGYGYTF
DNA: TGTGCCAGCAGCTTAGCAGCCCCCGGTGGCTATGGCTACACCTTC

size: .
D: TRBD1
V: TRBV28
J: TRBJ2-7
length: 15
CDR3: CASSSAGTGGSEQYF
DNA: TGTGCCAGCAGTTCCGCCGGGACAGGGGGCTCCGAGCAGTACTTC

size: .
D: TRBD1
V: TRBV7-9
J: TRBJ2-1
length: 15
CDR3: CASSHRGQGGNEQFF
DNA: TGTGCCAGCAGCCACAGGGGACAGGGAGGAAATGAGCAGTTCTTC

size: .
D: .
V: TRBV7-8
J: TRBJ1-5
length: 13
CDR3: CASSLQGNQPQHF
DNA: TGTGCCAGCAGCTTACAGGGTAATCAGCCCCAGCATTTT

size: .
D: .
V: TRBV27
J: TRBJ2-3
length: 13
CDR3: CASSREPGDTQYF
DNA: TGTGCCAGCAGCCGGGAGCCGGGGGATACGCAGTATTTT

size: .
D: .
V: TRBV28
J: TRBJ2-5
length: 15
CDR3: CASSLSLGGQETQYF
DNA: TGTGCCAGCAGTTTATCCCTCGGCGGCCAAGAGACCCAGTACTTC

size: .
D: .
V: TRBV5-1
J: TRBJ1-2
length: 17
CDR3: CASSTKVGGPANYGYTF
DNA: TGCGCCAGCAGCACGAAAGTGGGGGGACCAGCTAACTATGGCTACACCTTC

size: .
D: TRBD1
V: TRBV24-1
J: TRBJ1-5
length: 19
CDR3: CATSGSPGQAVSGNQPQHF
DNA: TGTGCCACCAGTGGATCCCCGGGACAGGCAGTAAGCGGCAATCAGCCCCAGCATTTT

size: .
D: TRBD2
V: TRBV6-4
J: TRBJ2-1
length: 15
CDR3: CASSDLGTSTNEQFF
DNA: TGTGCCAGCAGTGACCTCGGGACTAGCACCAATGAGCAGTTCTTC

size: .
D: .
V: TRBV5-1
J: TRBJ2-5
length: 14
CDR3: CASSAPTPQETQYF
DNA: TGCGCCAGCAGCGCCCCTACGCCCCAAGAGACCCAGTACTTC

size: .
D: TRBD1
V: TRBV11-2
J: TRBJ1-2
length: 15
CDR3: CASSTGQGRDYGYTF
DNA: TGTGCCAGCAGCACAGGACAGGGGAGGGACTATGGCTACACCTTC

size: .
D: TRBD2
V: TRBV13
J: TRBJ2-1
length: 17
CDR3: CASSVLAGGGAFGEQFF
DNA: TGTGCCAGCAGTGTACTAGCGGGAGGTGGGGCGTTCGGTGAGCAGTTCTTC

size: once
D: .
V: TRBV19
J: TRBJ1-1
length: 15
CDR3: CASSISRGVNTEAFF
DNA: TGTGCCAGTAGTATTTCTAGGGGTGTGAACACTGAAGCTTTCTTT

size: .
D: TRBD2
V: TRBV28
J: TRBJ2-3
length: 15
CDR3: CASALSSGYTDTQYF
DNA: TGTGCCAGCGCCCTAAGTAGCGGGTACACAGATACGCAGTATTTT

size: .
D: TRBD2
V: TRBV5-4
J: TRBJ2-1
length: 15
CDR3: CASSLAGGQYNEQFF
DNA: TGTGCCAGCAGCTTAGCGGGGGGACAATACAATGAGCAGTTCTTC